This T cell receptor (beta chain) was found in a study of technical replicates of blood from a few donors. V was trimmed by 6 bases and J by 3 bases, leaving 9 bases between them. The CDR3 has 12 residues. Germline values: CDR1 LNHNV, CDR2 YYDKDF (reference sequence). Profiled with immunoSEQ multiplex PCR; TCRdb holds only in-frame clones, not every one. The repertoire holds under 90,000 clones, with 90% to 95% as singletons. Sequencing was done on a sample of T cells isolated from PBMCs. The origin of this receptor is a human donor in good health. The chain has TRBV15 and TRBJ2-7; a possible D gene is TRBD1 (6 bases). The CDR3 loop reads CATSWDIYEQYF. The CDR3 DNA sequence: TGTGCCACCAGTTGGGACATCTACGAGCAGTACTTC.